Listed below are T cell receptor beta chains from one sample, sequenced in a study of cytomegalovirus exposure and HLA in healthy donors. This table comes from immunoSEQ multiplex PCR, and its TCRdb copy is limited to in-frame clones, with some not included. The table records approximately 83,000 clones, more than 70% of them present only once. Sequencing was done on a sample of PBMCs. These receptors came from a man younger than 35 in good health and CMV-seronegative. Both conserved end residues are part of each CDR3. D genes are given only for firm matches. Rows may omit the clone size; those that give it use once, few, many or a size class.

v_gene	abundance	d_gene	j_gene	CDR3aa	CDR3nt
TRBV29-1	-	-	TRBJ1-4	CSAVPEVSEKLFF	TGCAGCGCGGTTCCTGAAGTGAGTGAAAAACTGTTTTTT
TRBV11-3	-	TRBD1	TRBJ1-1	CASSLGRDSQVGAFF	TGTGCCAGCAGCTTAGGCCGGGACAGCCAGGTTGGAGCTTTCTTT
TRBV29-1	-	-	TRBJ1-1	CSASPAGGTEAFF	TGCAGCGCCAGCCCGGCGGGAGGCACTGAAGCTTTCTTT
TRBV19	-	TRBD1	TRBJ1-1	CASSPERTGDTEAFF	TGTGCCAGTAGTCCCGAGCGGACAGGGGACACTGAAGCTTTCTTT
TRBV19	-	-	TRBJ2-3	CASSMSGLTDTQYF	TGTGCCAGTAGTATGAGCGGGTTGACAGATACGCAGTATTTT
TRBV6-5	few	-	TRBJ1-1	CASSEEIEAFF	TGTGCCAGCAGTGAGGAGATTGAAGCTTTCTTT
TRBV7-2	-	TRBD2	TRBJ2-2	CASSFPAGGRSTGELFF	TGTGCCAGCAGCTTCCCAGCGGGGGGGCGGAGCACCGGGGAGCTGTTTTTT
TRBV5-6	-	-	TRBJ1-5	CASSGRGTNQPQHF	TGTGCCAGCAGCGGGAGGGGGACCAATCAGCCCCAGCATTTT
TRBV7-9	once	-	TRBJ2-1	CASNPSNIYNEQFF	TGTGCCAGCAACCCTTCGAACATCTACAATGAGCAGTTCTTC
TRBV5-6	-	-	TRBJ2-7	CASSHGTQSGSSYEQYF	TGTGCCAGCAGTCACGGGACACAGAGTGGGAGCTCCTACGAGCAGTACTTC
TRBV11-2	-	-	TRBJ1-1	CASSLTSTEAFF	TGTGCCAGCAGCTTAACGAGTACTGAAGCTTTCTTT
TRBV30	-	-	TRBJ1-2	CAWSPHTNYGYTF	TGTGCCTGGAGTCCCCACACTAACTATGGCTACACCTTC
TRBV6-5	-	-	TRBJ1-1	CASSSPLTSWAFF	TGTGCCAGCAGTTCTCCTTTAACAAGTTGGGCTTTCTTT
TRBV5-4	-	-	TRBJ1-1	CASSPGAGVWNTEAFF	TGTGCCAGCAGCCCCGGGGCAGGGGTTTGGAACACTGAAGCTTTCTTT
TRBV27	-	-	TRBJ2-3	CASSYRDVDTQYF	TGTGCCAGCAGTTACAGGGATGTAGATACGCAGTATTTT
TRBV9	-	-	TRBJ2-5	CASSVGSSDQETQYF	TGTGCCAGCAGCGTAGGGTCTAGCGACCAAGAGACCCAGTACTTC
TRBV12-5	-	-	TRBJ2-7	CASGSGTVSYEQYF	TGTGCTAGTGGTTCCGGGACTGTTTCCTACGAGCAGTACTTC
TRBV7-9	-	TRBD2	TRBJ2-5	CASSSTTGLGLETQYF	TGTGCCAGCAGCTCAACTACCGGACTAGGCTTGGAGACCCAGTACTTC
TRBV5-6	-	-	TRBJ1-2	CASSFYSEIYGYTF	TGTGCCAGCAGCTTTTATTCAGAAATCTATGGCTACACCTTC
TRBV9	-	TRBD2	TRBJ2-2	CASSAREGWTGELFF	TGTGCCAGCAGCGCCCGGGAGGGGTGGACCGGGGAGCTGTTTTTT
TRBV11-2	once	-	TRBJ2-7	CASRPAGQKPYYEQYF	TGTGCCAGCCGCCCGGCCGGACAGAAGCCGTATTACGAGCAGTACTTC
TRBV14	-	TRBD1	TRBJ2-1	CASSWDRLNEQFF	TGTGCCAGCAGCTGGGACAGACTCAATGAGCAGTTCTTC
TRBV5-1	-	-	TRBJ2-2	CASSLGQGGTGELFF	TGCGCCAGCAGCTTAGGCCAGGGGGGCACCGGGGAGCTGTTTTTT
TRBV6-1	-	TRBD1	TRBJ2-4	CASRAGTGVKIQYF	TGTGCCAGCAGAGCCGGGACAGGGGTTAAGATTCAGTACTTC
TRBV30	-	-	TRBJ1-2	CAWISGADYGYTF	TGTGCCTGGATCTCAGGGGCCGACTATGGCTACACCTTC
TRBV11-2	-	TRBD1	TRBJ2-3	CASSWGTDSTDTQYF	TGTGCCAGCAGCTGGGGGACAGACTCTACAGATACGCAGTATTTT
TRBV9	-	TRBD1	TRBJ1-2	CASSVVEQGYGYTF	TGTGCCAGCAGCGTAGTGGAACAGGGGTATGGCTACACCTTC
TRBV19	-	TRBD1	TRBJ2-7	CASSIGGQGAREQYF	TGTGCCAGTAGTATAGGGGGACAGGGGGCGCGCGAGCAGTACTTC
TRBV6-5	few	-	TRBJ1-6	CASSLAGNSPLHF	TGTGCCAGCAGCCTCGCAGGGAATTCACCCCTCCACTTT
TRBV6-1	-	TRBD1	TRBJ1-2	CASSEAGQGAGYTF	TGTGCCAGCAGTGAAGCTGGCCAGGGGGCTGGCTACACCTTC
TRBV6-4	-	TRBD1	TRBJ2-1	CASSDPGQGVDEQFF	TGTGCCAGCAGTGACCCGGGACAGGGGGTGGATGAGCAGTTCTTC
TRBV4-1	-	-	TRBJ2-7	CASSQVGREGEQYF	TGCGCCAGCAGCCAAGTAGGGAGAGAGGGCGAGCAGTACTTC
TRBV6-1	-	TRBD1	TRBJ1-5	CASSETWTGSNQPQHF	TGTGCCAGCAGTGAAACCTGGACAGGTAGCAATCAGCCCCAGCATTTT
TRBV20-1	-	-	TRBJ1-2	CSARDESYTF	TGCAGTGCTAGAGACGAGAGCTACACCTTC
TRBV18	-	TRBD1	TRBJ1-1	CASSPDRDTEAFF	TGTGCCAGCTCCCCCGACAGGGACACTGAAGCTTTCTTT
TRBV2	once	-	TRBJ1-3	CASSPNQGIFSGNTIYF	TGTGCCAGCAGCCCGAACCAGGGCATCTTCTCTGGAAACACCATATATTTT
TRBV7-3	-	TRBD2	TRBJ2-2	CASSLRSGGGAGKNTGELFF	TGTGCCAGCAGCTTAAGGTCGGGCGGGGGGGCCGGGAAAAACACCGGGGAGCTGTTTTTT
TRBV4-2	-	TRBD1	TRBJ1-2	CASSQGQGSYGYTF	TGTGCCAGCAGCCAAGGACAGGGGAGCTATGGCTACACCTTC
TRBV20-1	-	-	TRBJ1-2	CSGAGHGGYTF	TGCAGTGGCGCGGGGCACGGTGGCTACACCTTC
TRBV6-1	-	-	TRBJ1-1	CASRGSGSTEAFF	TGTGCCAGCAGGGGGTCGGGGAGCACTGAAGCTTTCTTT
TRBV6-5	-	-	TRBJ1-1	CASSYSTQGRDTEAFF	TGTGCCAGCAGTTACTCGACGCAGGGGAGGGACACTGAAGCTTTCTTT
TRBV4-1	-	-	TRBJ2-1	CASSQDLQGAPYNEQFF	TGCGCCAGCAGCCAAGACCTCCAGGGCGCACCCTACAATGAGCAGTTCTTC
TRBV30	-	TRBD1	TRBJ2-7	CAWNLAKGTGYPYEQYF	TGTGCCTGGAACTTAGCGAAAGGGACAGGATATCCCTACGAGCAGTACTTC
TRBV9	-	-	TRBJ1-2	CASSVGSGRGYGYTF	TGTGCCAGCAGCGTAGGGTCGGGGAGGGGCTATGGCTACACCTTC
TRBV9	-	-	TRBJ2-3	CASSPLTGRTDTQYF	TGTGCCAGCAGCCCCTTGACAGGCCGCACAGATACGCAGTATTTT
TRBV30	-	-	TRBJ2-1	CAYGLRYNEQFF	TGTGCCTACGGGTTGAGATACAATGAGCAGTTCTTC
TRBV6-1	-	-	TRBJ1-3	CASSLSGNTIYF	TGTGCCAGCAGTTTATCTGGAAACACCATATATTTT
TRBV9	-	-	TRBJ2-3	CASTDSGQSTDTQYF	TGTGCCAGCACCGATTCAGGGCAGAGCACAGATACGCAGTATTTT
TRBV5-5	-	-	TRBJ2-6	CASSRFIMSSGANVLTF	TGTGCCAGCAGCCGGTTCATAATGAGTTCTGGGGCCAACGTCCTGACTTTC